This paragraph covers one TCR beta chain sequence. As yet, its antigen is unknown. Investigators performed immunoSEQ version v3.0 at survey level. Sequencing used immunoSEQ multiplex PCR; TCRdb keeps in-frame clones, though not all of them. The table includes 30,000 to 40,000 clones, 70% to 90% detected once. CDR3 length: 10 amino acids. The V gene lost 3 bases and the J gene lost 10 bases, with 6 bases spanning the gap. In germline, CDR1 is SGHNT, CDR2 YENEEA. The data derive from a study of long-term antiretroviral therapy in people with HIV. Study-wide results and caveats: Records did not include ART adherence, viral resistance or therapy changes. ART was followed by higher diversity that remained below transplant donor controls.

Each sample contained 1-10 million cryopreserved PBMC, thawed before DNA extraction. The source was unsorted PBMCs, collected 1.1 years after starting antiretroviral therapy. The origin of this receptor is a man aged 18 to 35 with HIV. This chain joins TRBV11-3 and TRBJ2-5; no firm D call. CDR3 sequence (DNA): TGTGCCAGCAGCTTTGGGTGCCAGTACTTC. Its protein product is CASSFGCQYF.